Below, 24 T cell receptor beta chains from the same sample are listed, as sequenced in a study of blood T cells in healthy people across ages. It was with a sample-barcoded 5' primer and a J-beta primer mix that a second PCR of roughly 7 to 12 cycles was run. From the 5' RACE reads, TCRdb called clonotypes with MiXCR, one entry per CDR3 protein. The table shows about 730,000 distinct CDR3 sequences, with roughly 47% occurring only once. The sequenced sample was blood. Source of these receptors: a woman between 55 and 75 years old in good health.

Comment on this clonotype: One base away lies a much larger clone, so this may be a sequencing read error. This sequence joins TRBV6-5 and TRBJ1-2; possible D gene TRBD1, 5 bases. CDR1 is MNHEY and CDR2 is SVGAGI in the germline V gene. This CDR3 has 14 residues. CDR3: CASSTSFRDYDYTF. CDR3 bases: TGTGCCAGCAGTACCTCTTTTCGGGACTATGACTACACCTTC.

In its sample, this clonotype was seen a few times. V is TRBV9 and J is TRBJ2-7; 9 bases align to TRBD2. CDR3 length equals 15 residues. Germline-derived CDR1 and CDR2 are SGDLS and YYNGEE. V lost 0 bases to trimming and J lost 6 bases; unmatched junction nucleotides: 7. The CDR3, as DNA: TGTGCCAGCAGCGTAGCTCCGGGGACTAGCCGCGAGCAGTACTTC. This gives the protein CASSVAPGTSREQYF.

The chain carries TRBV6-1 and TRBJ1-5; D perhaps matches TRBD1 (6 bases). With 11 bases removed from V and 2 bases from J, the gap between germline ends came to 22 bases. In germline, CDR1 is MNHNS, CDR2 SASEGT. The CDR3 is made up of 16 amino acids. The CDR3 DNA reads TGTGCCGGCCAGCGGGAGGGGGTGTGGGGCAATCAGCCCCAGCATTTT. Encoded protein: CAGQREGVWGNQPQHF.

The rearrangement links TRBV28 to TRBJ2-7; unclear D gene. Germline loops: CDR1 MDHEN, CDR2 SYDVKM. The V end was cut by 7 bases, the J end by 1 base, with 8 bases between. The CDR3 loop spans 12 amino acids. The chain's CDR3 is CASIGRSYEQYF. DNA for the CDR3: TGTGCCAGCATCGGACGGTCCTACGAGCAGTACTTC.

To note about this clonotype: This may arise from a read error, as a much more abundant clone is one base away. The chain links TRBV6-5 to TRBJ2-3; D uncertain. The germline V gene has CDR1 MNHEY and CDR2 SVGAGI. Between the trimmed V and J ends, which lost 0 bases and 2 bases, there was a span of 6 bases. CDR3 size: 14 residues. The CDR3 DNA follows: TGTGCCAGCAGTTACTCGGGGAACACAGATACGCAGTATTTT. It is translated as CASSYSGNTDTQYF.

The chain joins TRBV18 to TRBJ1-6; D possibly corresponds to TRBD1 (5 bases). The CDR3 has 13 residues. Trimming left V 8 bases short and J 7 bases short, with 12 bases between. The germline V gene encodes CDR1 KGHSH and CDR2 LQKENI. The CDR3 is CASTTELNSPLHF. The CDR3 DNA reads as TGTGCCAGCACGACAGAACTAAATTCACCCCTCCACTTT. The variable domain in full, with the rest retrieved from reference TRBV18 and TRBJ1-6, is NAGVMQNPRHLVRRRGQEARLRCSPMKGHSHVYWYRQLPEEGLKFMVYLQKENIIDESGMPKERFSAEFPKEGPSILRIQQVVRGDSAAYFCASTTELNSPLHFGNGTRLTVT.

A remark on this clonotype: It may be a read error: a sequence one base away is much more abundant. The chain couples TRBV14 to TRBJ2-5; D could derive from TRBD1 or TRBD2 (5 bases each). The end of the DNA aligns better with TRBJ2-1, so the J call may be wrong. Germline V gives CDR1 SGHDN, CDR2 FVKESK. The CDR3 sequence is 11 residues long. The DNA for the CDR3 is TGTGCCAGCAGCCAAGTTGGGACCCAGTTCTTC. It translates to CASSQVGTQFF.

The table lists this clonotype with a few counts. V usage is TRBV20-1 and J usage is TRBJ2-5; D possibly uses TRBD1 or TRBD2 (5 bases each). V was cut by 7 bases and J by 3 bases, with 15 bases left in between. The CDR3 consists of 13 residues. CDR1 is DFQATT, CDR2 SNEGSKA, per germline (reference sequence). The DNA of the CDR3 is TGCAGTGTAGTTCGAGGGGCTGAAGAGACCCAGTACTTC. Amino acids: CSVVRGAEETQYF.

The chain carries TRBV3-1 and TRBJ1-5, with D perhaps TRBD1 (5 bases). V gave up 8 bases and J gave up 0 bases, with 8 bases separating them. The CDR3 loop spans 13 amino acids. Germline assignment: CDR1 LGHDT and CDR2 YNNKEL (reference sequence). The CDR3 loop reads CASGRDSNQPQHF. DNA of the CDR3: TGTGCCAGCGGCAGGGATAGCAATCAGCCCCAGCATTTT.

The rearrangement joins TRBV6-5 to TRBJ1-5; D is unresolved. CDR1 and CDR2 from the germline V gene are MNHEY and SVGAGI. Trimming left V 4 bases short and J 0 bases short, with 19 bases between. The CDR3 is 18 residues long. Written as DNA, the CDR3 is TGTGCCAGCAGTTTACTGCCCCCCGGTCGACATAGCAATCAGCCCCAGCATTTT. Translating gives CASSLLPPGRHSNQPQHF.

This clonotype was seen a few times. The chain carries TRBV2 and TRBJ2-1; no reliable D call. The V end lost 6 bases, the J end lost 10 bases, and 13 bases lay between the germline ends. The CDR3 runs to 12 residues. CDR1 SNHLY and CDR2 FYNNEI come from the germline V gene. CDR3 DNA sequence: TGTGCCAGCAGAGGTGACGCAAAGGAGCAGTTCTTC. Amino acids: CASRGDAKEQFF.

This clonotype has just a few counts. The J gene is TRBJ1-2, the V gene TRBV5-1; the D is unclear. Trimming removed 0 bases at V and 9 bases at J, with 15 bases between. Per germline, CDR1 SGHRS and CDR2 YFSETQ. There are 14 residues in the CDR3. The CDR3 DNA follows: TGCGCCAGCAGCTTGGATAGGGCCGTCGAACGCTACACCTTC. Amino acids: CASSLDRAVERYTF.

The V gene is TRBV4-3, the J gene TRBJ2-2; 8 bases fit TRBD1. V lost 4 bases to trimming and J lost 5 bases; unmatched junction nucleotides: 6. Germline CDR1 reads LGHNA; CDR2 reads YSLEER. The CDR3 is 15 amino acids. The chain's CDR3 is CASSLGQGVTGELFF. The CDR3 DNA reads TGCGCCAGCAGCCTCGGACAGGGAGTAACCGGGGAGCTGTTTTTT.

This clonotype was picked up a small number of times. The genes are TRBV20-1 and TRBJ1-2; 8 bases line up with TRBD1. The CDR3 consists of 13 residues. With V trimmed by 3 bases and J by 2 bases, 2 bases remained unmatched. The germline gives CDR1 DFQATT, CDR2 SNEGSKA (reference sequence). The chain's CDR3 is CSASRTGNYGYTF. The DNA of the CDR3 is TGCAGTGCTAGTCGGACAGGGAACTATGGCTACACCTTC.

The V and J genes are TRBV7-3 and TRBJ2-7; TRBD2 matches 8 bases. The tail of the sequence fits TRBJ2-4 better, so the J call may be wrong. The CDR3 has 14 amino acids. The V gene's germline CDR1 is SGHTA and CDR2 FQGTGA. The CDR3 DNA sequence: TGTGCCAGCAGCTCCGGACTAGCCGGAAACATTCAGTACTTC. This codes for CASSSGLAGNIQYF.

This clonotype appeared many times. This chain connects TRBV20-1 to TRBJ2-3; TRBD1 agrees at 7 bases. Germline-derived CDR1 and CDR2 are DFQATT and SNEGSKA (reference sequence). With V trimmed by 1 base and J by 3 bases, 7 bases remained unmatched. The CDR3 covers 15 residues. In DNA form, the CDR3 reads TGCAGTGCTAGAGGACAGGGCGGTATGACAGATACGCAGTATTTT. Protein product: CSARGQGGMTDTQYF.

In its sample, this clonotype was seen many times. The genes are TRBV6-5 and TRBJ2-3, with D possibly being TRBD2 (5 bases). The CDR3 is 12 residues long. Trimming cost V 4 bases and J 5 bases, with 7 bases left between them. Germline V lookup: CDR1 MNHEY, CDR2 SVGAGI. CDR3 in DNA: TGTGCCAGCAGTTCCCGGGGAGATACGCAGTATTTT. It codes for CASSSRGDTQYF.

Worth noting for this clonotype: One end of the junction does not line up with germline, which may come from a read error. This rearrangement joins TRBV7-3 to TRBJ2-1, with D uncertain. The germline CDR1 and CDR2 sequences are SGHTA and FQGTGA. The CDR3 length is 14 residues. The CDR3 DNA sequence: TGTGCCAACAGCTTAATAGGACGGAACAATGAGCAGTTCTTC. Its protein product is CANSLIGRNNEQFF.

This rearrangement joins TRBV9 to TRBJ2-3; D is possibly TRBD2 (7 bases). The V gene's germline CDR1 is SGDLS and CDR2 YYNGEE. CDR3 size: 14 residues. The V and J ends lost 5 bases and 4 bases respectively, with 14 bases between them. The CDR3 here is CASSGGGLADTQYF. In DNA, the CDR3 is TGTGCCAGCAGTGGGGGGGGGCTTGCAGATACGCAGTATTTT.

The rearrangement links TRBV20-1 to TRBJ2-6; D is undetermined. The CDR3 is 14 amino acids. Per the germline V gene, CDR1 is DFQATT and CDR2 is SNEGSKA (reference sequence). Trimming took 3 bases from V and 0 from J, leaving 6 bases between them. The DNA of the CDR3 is TGCAGTGCTAGGGGTTTCTCTGGGGCCAACGTCCTGACTTTC. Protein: CSARGFSGANVLTF.

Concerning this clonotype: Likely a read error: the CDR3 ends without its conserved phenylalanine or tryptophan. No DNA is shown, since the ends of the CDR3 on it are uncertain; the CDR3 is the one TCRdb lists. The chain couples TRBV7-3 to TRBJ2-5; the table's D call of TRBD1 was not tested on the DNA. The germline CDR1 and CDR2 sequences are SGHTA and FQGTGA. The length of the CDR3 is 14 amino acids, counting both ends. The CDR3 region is CASSLAPGPRDPVL.

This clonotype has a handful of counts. The chain's CDR3 is CASSQAVDGNYEQYF. The CDR3, as DNA: TGCGCCAGCAGCCAAGCCGTGGACGGCAACTACGAGCAGTACTTC. This chain links TRBV4-3 with TRBJ2-7; D is unresolved. The germline V gene has CDR1 LGHNA and CDR2 YSLEER. The V and J ends lost 1 base and 3 bases respectively, with 13 bases between them. The CDR3 extends over 15 amino acids.

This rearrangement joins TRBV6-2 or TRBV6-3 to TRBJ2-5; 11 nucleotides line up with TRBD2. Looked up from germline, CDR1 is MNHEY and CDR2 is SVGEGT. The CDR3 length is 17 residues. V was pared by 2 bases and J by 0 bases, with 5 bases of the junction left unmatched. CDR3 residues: CASSYPRLAGYQETQYF. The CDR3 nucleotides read TGTGCCAGCAGTTACCCAAGACTAGCGGGGTACCAAGAGACCCAGTACTTC.

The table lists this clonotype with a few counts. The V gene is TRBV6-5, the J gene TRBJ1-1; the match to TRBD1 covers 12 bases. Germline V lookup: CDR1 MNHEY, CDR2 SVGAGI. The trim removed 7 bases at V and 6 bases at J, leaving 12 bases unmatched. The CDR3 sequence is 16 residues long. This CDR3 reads CASTSGTGGDVSEAFF. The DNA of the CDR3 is TGTGCCAGCACCTCCGGGACAGGGGGCGATGTGTCTGAAGCTTTCTTT.